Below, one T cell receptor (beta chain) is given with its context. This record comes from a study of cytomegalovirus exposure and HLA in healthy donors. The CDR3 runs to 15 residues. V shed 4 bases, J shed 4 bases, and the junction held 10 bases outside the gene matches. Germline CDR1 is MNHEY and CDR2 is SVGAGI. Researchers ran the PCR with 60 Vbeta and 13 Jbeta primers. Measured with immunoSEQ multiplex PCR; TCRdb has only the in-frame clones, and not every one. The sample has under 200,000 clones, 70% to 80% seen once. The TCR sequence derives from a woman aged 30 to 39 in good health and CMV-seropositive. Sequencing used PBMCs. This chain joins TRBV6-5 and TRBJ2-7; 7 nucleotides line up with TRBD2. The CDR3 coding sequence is TGTGCCAGCAGTTCTTGGAGGGAGGGCCTATACGAGCAGTACTTC. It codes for CASSSWREGLYEQYF.